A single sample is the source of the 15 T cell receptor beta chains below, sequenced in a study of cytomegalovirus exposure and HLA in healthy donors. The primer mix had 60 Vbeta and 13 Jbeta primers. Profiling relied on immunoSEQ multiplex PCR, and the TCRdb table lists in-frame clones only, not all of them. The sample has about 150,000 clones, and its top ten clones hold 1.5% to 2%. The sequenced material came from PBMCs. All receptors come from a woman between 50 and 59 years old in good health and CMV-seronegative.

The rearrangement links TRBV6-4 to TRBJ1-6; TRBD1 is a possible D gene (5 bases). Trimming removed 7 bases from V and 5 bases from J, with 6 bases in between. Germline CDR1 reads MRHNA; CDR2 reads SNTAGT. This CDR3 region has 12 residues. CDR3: CASKTDNSPLHF. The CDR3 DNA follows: TGTGCCAGCAAGACAGATAATTCACCCCTCCACTTT.

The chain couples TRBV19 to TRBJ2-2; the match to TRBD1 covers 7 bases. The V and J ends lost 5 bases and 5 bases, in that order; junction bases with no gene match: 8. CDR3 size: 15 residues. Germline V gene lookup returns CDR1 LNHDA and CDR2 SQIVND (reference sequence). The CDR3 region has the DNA TGTGCCAGTAGTGCCAACAGGGGAAGTACCGGGGAGCTGTTTTTT. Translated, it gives CASSANRGSTGELFF.

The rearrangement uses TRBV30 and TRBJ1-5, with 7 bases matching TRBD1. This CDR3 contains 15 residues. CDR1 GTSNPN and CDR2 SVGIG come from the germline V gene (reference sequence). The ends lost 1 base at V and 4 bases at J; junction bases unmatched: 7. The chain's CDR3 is CAWSGQGDSNQPQHF. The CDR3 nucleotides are TGTGCCTGGAGTGGCCAGGGGGACAGTAATCAGCCCCAGCATTTT.

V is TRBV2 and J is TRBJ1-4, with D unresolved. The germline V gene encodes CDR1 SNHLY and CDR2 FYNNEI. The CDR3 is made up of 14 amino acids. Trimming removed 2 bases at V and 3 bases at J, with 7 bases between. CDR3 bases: TGTGCCAGCAGTGAACGAGGTGCTAATGAAAAACTGTTTTTT. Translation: CASSERGANEKLFF.

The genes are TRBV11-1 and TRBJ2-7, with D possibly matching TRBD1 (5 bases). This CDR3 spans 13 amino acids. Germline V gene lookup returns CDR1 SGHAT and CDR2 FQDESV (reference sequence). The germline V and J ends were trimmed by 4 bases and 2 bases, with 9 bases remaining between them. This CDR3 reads CASSSDRTYEQYF. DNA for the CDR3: TGTGCCAGCAGCTCCGACAGAACCTACGAGCAGTACTTC.

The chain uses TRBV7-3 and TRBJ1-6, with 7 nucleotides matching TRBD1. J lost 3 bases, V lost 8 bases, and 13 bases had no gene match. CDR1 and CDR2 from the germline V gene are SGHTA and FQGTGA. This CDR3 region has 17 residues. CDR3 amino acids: CASAGGRGQNYNSPLHF. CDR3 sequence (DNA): TGTGCCAGCGCCGGGGGTAGGGGGCAAAACTATAATTCACCCCTCCACTTT.

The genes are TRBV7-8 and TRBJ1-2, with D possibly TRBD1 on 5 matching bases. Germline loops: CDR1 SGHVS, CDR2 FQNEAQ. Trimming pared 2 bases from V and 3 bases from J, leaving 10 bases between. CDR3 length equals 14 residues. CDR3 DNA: TGTGCCAGCAGCTTATCCGGACACTACTATGGCTACACCTTC. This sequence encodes CASSLSGHYYGYTF.

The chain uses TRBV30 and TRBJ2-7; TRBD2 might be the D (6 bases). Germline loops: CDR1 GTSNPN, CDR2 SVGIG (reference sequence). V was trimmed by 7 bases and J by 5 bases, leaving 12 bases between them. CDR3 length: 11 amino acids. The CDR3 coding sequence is TGTGCCTACCAGCGGGTCCACGAGCAGTACTTC. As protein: CAYQRVHEQYF.

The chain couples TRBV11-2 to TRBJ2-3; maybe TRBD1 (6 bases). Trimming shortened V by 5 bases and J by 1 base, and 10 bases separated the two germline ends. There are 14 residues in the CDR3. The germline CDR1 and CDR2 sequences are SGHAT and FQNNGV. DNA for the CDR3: TGTGCCAGCAGCCCAGGGGCCGGCACAGATACGCAGTATTTT. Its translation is CASSPGAGTDTQYF.

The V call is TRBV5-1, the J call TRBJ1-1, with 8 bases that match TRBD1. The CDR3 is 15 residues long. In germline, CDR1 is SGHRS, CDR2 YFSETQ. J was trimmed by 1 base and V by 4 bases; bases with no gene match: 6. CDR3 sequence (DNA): TGCGCCAGCAGCCCCTCGGGACAGGAGAACACTGAAGCTTTCTTT. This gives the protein CASSPSGQENTEAFF.

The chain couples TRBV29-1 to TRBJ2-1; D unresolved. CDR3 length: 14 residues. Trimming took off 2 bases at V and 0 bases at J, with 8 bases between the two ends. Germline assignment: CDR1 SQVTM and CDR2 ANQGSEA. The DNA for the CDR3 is TGCAGCGTTGAATTACTGTACTCCTACAATGAGCAGTTCTTC. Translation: CSVELLYSYNEQFF.

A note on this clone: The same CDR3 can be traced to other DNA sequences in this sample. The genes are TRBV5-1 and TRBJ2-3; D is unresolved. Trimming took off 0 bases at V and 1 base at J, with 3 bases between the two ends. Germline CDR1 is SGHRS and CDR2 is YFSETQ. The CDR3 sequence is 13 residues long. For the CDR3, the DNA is TGCGCCAGCAGCTTGGCGGGCACAGATACGCAGTATTTT. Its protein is CASSLAGTDTQYF.

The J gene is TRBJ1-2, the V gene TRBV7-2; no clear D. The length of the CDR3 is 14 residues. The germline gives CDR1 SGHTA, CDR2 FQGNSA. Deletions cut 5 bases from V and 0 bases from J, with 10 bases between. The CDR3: CASSQEPANYGYTF. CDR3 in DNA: TGTGCCAGCAGCCAAGAACCAGCTAACTATGGCTACACCTTC.

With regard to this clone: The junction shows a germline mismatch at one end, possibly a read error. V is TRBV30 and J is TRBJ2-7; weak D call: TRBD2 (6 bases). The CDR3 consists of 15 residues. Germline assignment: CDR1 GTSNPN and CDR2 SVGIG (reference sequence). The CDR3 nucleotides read TGTGCCGGGAGTGGTGGGGAGCGGGTCCTCTACGAGCAGTACTTC. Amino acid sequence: CAGSGGERVLYEQYF. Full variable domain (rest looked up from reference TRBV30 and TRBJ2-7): SQTIHQWPATLVQPVGSPLSLECTVEGTSNPNLYWYRQAAGRGLQLLFYSVGIGQISSEVPQNLSASRPQDRQFILSSKKLLLSDSGFYLCAGSGGERVLYEQYFGPGTRLTVT.

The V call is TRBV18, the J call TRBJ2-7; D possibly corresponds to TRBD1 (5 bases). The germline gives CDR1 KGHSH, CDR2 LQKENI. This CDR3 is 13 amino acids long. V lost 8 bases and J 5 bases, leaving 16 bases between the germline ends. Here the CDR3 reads CASRGQQVHEQYF. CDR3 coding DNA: TGTGCCAGCCGAGGACAACAGGTCCACGAGCAGTACTTC.